A single T cell receptor (beta chain) is shown here with its context. Its target is not known. This entry comes from a study of shared clonotypes between healthy human individuals. Points from the study as a whole: What rarefaction showed was incomplete sorted-subset sequencing despite large depth. A handful of donors showed sharing of approximately 5% of naive CD4 clonotypes.

HIV-negative, healthy adults without recent acute infections or vaccinations were the donors. A CD45RA+ naive subset and a CD45RA-negative memory subset were split from CD4+ cells. Assay: immunoSEQ multiplex PCR; the TCRdb copy retains only in-frame clones and omits some. The sample lists around 600,000 clones; 97% were seen once. The material sequenced was naive CD4+ T cells sorted from blood. Subset noted: CD45RA+ positively selected. This receptor was identified in a woman in her 30s in good health.

The CDR3 DNA reads as TGTGCCAGCAGGCCGCTCGATGGCAATCAGCCCCAGCATTTT. Translated, it gives CASRPLDGNQPQHF. The chain employs TRBV27 and TRBJ1-5; D not resolved. Per germline, CDR1 MNHEY and CDR2 SMNVEV (reference sequence). The length of the CDR3 is 14 residues. V was clipped by 6 bases and J by 2 bases, with 11 bases between them.